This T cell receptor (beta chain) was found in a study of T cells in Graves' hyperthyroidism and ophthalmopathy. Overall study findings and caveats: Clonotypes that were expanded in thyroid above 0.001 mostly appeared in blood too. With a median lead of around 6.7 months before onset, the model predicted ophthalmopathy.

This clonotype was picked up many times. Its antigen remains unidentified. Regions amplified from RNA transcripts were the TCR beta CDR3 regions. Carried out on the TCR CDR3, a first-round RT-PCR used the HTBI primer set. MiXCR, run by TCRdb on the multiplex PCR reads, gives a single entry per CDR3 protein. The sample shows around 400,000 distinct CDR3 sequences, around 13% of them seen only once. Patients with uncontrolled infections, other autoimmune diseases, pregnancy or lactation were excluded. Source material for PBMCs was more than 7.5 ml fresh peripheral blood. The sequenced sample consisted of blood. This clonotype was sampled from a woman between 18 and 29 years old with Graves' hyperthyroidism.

The CDR3 DNA is TGTGCCAGTAGCAAAGGGAGTACCCCTTTCACAGATACGCAGTATTTT. It codes for CASSKGSTPFTDTQYF. J is TRBJ2-3 and V is TRBV19; a weak D match, TRBD2 (5 bases). This CDR3 comprises 16 residues. Germline-derived CDR1 and CDR2 are LNHDA and SQIVND (reference sequence). The V end lost 6 bases, the J end lost 2 bases, and 18 bases lay between the germline ends.